Listed below are T cell receptor beta chains from one sample, sequenced in a study of patients with pleural tuberculosis. From the reads, TCRdb called clonotypes with MiXCR, one entry per CDR3 protein. The data contain around 50,000 distinct CDR3 sequences, around 7% of them seen just once; the ten biggest clones take up around 15%. These receptors all come from a human donor with pleural tuberculosis. Both conserved end residues are part of each CDR3. D genes are given only for firm matches. Clone size is given for some rows only: seen once, a few or many times, or a class if the clone is expanded.

clone_size	v_call	d_call	j_call	cdr3_nt	cdr3_aa
many	TRBV7-2	.	TRBJ1-3	TGTGCCAGCAGCTTAGCGGGGCCCTCTGGAAACACCATATATTTT	CASSLAGPSGNTIYF
.	TRBV18	.	TRBJ2-1	TGTGCCAGCTCACGCACGCGACGGGAGACCTACAATGAGCAGTTCTTC	CASSRTRRETYNEQFF
many	TRBV11-1	.	TRBJ2-7	TGTGCCAGCACTAGCTATACCTACGAGCAGTACTTC	CASTSYTYEQYF
many	TRBV2	.	TRBJ1-5	TGTGCCAGCAGTGGTCGGGAGGGCATTGATCAGCCCCAGCATTTT	CASSGREGIDQPQHF
many	TRBV11-1	TRBD2	TRBJ2-1	TGTGCCAGCAGCTTAGCCGGGACTAGCGGCAACAATGAGCAGTTCTTC	CASSLAGTSGNNEQFF
few	TRBV7-6	.	TRBJ1-3	TGTGCTAGCAGCTTAGAAAAAGGGTACGAATCCGGAAACACCATATATTTT	CASSLEKGYESGNTIYF
many	TRBV11-1	TRBD1	TRBJ1-1	TGTGCCAGCAGCTTAGGACAGGGTGTTGGCATGAACACTGAAGCTTTCTTT	CASSLGQGVGMNTEAFF
many	TRBV12-3/TRBV12-4	TRBD2	TRBJ2-3	TGTGCCAGCAGTCCAGCGCTAGCGGGAGTTCCAGATACGCAGTATTTT	CASSPALAGVPDTQYF
many	TRBV20-1	.	TRBJ2-2	TGCAGTGCTAGCGGATCCCAGGCTTTCGGGGAGCTGTTTTTT	CSASGSQAFGELFF
many	TRBV25-1	.	TRBJ1-2	TGTGCCAGCAGTGAATGGAGTTTCCCTGGCTACACCTTC	CASSEWSFPGYTF
many	TRBV19	.	TRBJ1-1	TGTGCCAGTAGTGTGACAGCCTCTTTGAACACTGAAGCTTTCTTT	CASSVTASLNTEAFF
many	TRBV20-1	.	TRBJ2-1	TGCAGTGCTAGAGAGGCAGGACATGAGCAGTTCTTC	CSAREAGHEQFF
many	TRBV27	.	TRBJ2-1	TGTGCCAGCAGTTTATCTTGGGACAATGAGCAGTTCTTC	CASSLSWDNEQFF
many	TRBV15	TRBD1	TRBJ2-5	TGTGCCACCAGCAGAGAAAGGACAGGGGGCCAAGAGACCCAGTACTTC	CATSRERTGGQETQYF
.	TRBV11-3	.	TRBJ2-7	TGTGCCAGCAGCTTCCTGGGCTACGAGCAGTACTTC	CASSFLGYEQYF
many	TRBV4-1	TRBD1	TRBJ1-2	TGCGCCAGCAGCCAAGATCCAGACAGGGTCTATGGCTACACCTTC	CASSQDPDRVYGYTF
many	TRBV12-3/TRBV12-4	TRBD1	TRBJ1-6	TGTGCCAGCAGTTTCCGGACAGGAAATAATTCACCCCTCCACTTT	CASSFRTGNNSPLHF